Reported below is one TCR beta chain. The sample is drawn from a study of neurological immune-mediated disorders. The method for making cDNA was 5'RACE, and it used 10-nucleotide random UMIs. One entry per CDR3 protein results from TCRdb running MiXCR on the 5' RACE reads. Of about 38,000 distinct CDR3 sequences listed, around 10% are singletons. Time point given: technical triplicate 1. Trimming left V 5 bases short and J 5 bases short, with 19 bases between. This CDR3 contains 15 residues. The specimen sequenced was PBMCs. This sequence was found in a man aged 60 to 69 with HTLV-1-associated myelopathy (HAM/TSP). The V call is TRBV12-3 or TRBV12-4, the J call TRBJ2-7; tentatively, D is TRBD2 (7 bases). CDR3 bases: TGTGCCAGCAGTACCCGGTACGGGGGGCTCAACGAGCAGTACTTC. This sequence encodes CASSTRYGGLNEQYF.